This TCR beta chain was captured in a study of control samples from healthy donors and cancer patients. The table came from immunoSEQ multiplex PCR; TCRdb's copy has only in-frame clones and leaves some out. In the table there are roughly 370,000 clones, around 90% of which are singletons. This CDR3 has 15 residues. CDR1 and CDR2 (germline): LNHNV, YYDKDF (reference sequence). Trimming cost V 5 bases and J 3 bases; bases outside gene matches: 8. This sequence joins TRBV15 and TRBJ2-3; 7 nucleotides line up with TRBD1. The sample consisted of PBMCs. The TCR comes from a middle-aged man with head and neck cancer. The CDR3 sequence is CATSRRQGLTDTQYF. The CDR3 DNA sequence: TGTGCCACCAGCCGTAGACAGGGTCTGACAGATACGCAGTATTTT.